These 20 T cell receptor beta chains share one sample of origin, sequenced in a study of T cells in Graves' hyperthyroidism and ophthalmopathy. TCR beta CDR3 sequences were amplified from RNA transcripts. The TCR CDR3 was amplified in a first-round RT-PCR using the HTBI primer set. From the multiplex PCR reads, TCRdb called clonotypes with MiXCR, one entry per CDR3 protein. The table lists about 500,000 distinct CDR3 sequences, about 16% of them singletons. The source material was blood. The origin of the receptors is a woman between 25 and 40 years old with Graves' ophthalmopathy.

This clonotype was picked up many times. The rearrangement uses TRBV6-1 and TRBJ1-6; D is unresolved. CDR3 length: 15 amino acids. V lost 7 bases to trimming and J lost 11 bases, with 21 bases between them. Germline-derived CDR1 and CDR2 are MNHNS and SASEGT. For the CDR3, the DNA is TGTGCCAGCACCCTCGTCGAGGGAGGGAGGACACCCCTCCACTTT. Amino acid sequence: CASTLVEGGRTPLHF.

V usage is TRBV9 and J usage is TRBJ2-7; tentative D call: TRBD1 (5 bases). The CDR3 loop spans 15 amino acids. V lost 0 bases and J lost 2, with 12 bases in between. CDR1 SGDLS and CDR2 YYNGEE come from the germline V gene. CDR3 region: CASSVGPGNPYEQYF. The CDR3 bases are TGTGCCAGCAGCGTAGGGCCAGGGAACCCCTACGAGCAGTACTTC. Filled out from reference TRBV9 and TRBJ2-7, the complete variable domain reads DSGVTQTPKHLITATGQRVTLRCSPRSGDLSVYWYQQSLDQGLQFLIQYYNGEERAKGNILERFSAQQFPDLHSELNLSSLELGDSALYFCASSVGPGNPYEQYFGPGTRLTVT.

This clonotype appeared many times. This chain joins TRBV18 and TRBJ2-7, with D maybe TRBD1 (6 bases). Trimming removed 3 bases from V and 2 bases from J, with 17 bases in between. Germline CDR1 KGHSH, CDR2 LQKENI. The CDR3 consists of 16 residues. In nucleotides, the CDR3 is TGTGCCAGCTCACCCGGACAGCCGAGTGAGGCCTACGAGCAGTACTTC. Its translation is CASSPGQPSEAYEQYF.

The genes are TRBV6-1 and TRBJ1-2; D perhaps matches TRBD1 (5 bases). The CDR3 is 13 residues long. V gave up 7 bases and J gave up 6 bases, with 15 bases separating them. The germline gives CDR1 MNHNS, CDR2 SASEGT. CDR3 sequence reads: CASKDGGIDGYTF. Here the CDR3 DNA reads TGTGCCAGCAAAGACGGGGGAATCGATGGCTACACCTTC.

There are many counts of this clonotype. This chain connects TRBV2 to TRBJ1-1; unclear D gene. The V gene lost 8 bases and the J gene lost 0 bases, with 10 bases spanning the gap. Germline assignment: CDR1 SNHLY and CDR2 FYNNEI. CDR3 length: 13 residues. The DNA of the CDR3 is TGTGCCAGCTGTTACGAGATGAACACTGAAGCTTTCTTT. Residues: CASCYEMNTEAFF.

This clonotype was seen a handful of times. DNA for the CDR3: TGTGCCAGCAGCTCAGGGACTCAGCCCCAGCATTTT. The encoded protein is CASSSGTQPQHF. V usage is TRBV6-2 or TRBV6-3 and J usage is TRBJ1-5; D may be TRBD1 (5 bases). Trimming left V 6 bases short and J 6 bases short, with 9 bases between. Per the germline V gene, CDR1 is MNHEY and CDR2 is SVGEGT. The CDR3 runs 12 residues.

The chain has TRBV28 and TRBJ2-3; D might be TRBD1 or TRBD2, each matching 6 bases. Between the trimmed V and J ends, which lost 5 bases and 3 bases, there was a span of 12 bases. The CDR3 has 14 amino acids. Germline V gene sequence: CDR1 MDHEN, CDR2 SYDVKM. The CDR3 is CASSPGDLTDTQYF. Here the CDR3 DNA reads TGTGCCAGCAGTCCAGGGGACTTAACAGATACGCAGTATTTT.

The chain recombines TRBV5-1 with TRBJ2-4; D unresolved. V lost 4 bases, J lost 1 base, and 12 bases lay in between. Germline V lookup: CDR1 SGHRS, CDR2 YFSETQ. CDR3 length equals 15 residues. The CDR3 sequence is CASSRLTRAKNIQYF. The CDR3 region has the DNA TGCGCCAGCAGCCGCTTGACCAGGGCCAAAAACATTCAGTACTTC.

This clonotype was picked up many times. V usage is TRBV3-1 and J usage is TRBJ1-1; the match to TRBD1 covers 7 bases. V lost 4 bases and J lost 5; bases outside the gene matches: 7. This CDR3 is 14 amino acids long. From germline, CDR1 is LGHDT and CDR2 YNNKEL (reference sequence). Written as DNA, the CDR3 is TGTGCCAGCAGCCTCGGACAGGTGGGAACTGAAGCTTTCTTT. Residues: CASSLGQVGTEAFF.

CDR3 amino acids: CASSVGKNNEQFF. The CDR3 region has the DNA TGTGCCAGCAGTGTGGGGAAAAACAATGAGCAGTTCTTC. V usage is TRBV6-1 and J usage is TRBJ2-1; D is undetermined. Germline V gene data show CDR1 as MNHNS and CDR2 as SASEGT. Trimming cost V 4 bases and J 5 bases, with 9 bases left between them. This CDR3 is 13 amino acids long.

This clonotype was observed at least ten times. This sequence joins TRBV7-2 and TRBJ1-5, with 8 bases lining up with TRBD1. The CDR3 is made up of 13 amino acids. V trimming: 4 bases; J trimming: 12 bases; junction bases outside the gene matches: 8. Per the germline V gene, CDR1 is SGHTA and CDR2 is FQGNSA. The CDR3 spells CASSYTWTGLQHF. The CDR3 region has the DNA TGTGCCAGCAGCTATACTTGGACAGGGCTCCAGCATTTT.

This chain connects TRBV7-2 to TRBJ1-1; a possible D gene is TRBD1 (5 bases). Trimming stripped 5 bases from V and 4 bases from J, with 11 bases between. The CDR3 has 13 amino acids. Germline loops: CDR1 SGHTA, CDR2 FQGNSA. CDR3: CASSPGWPTEAFF. In nucleotides, the CDR3 is TGTGCCAGCAGCCCAGGGTGGCCCACTGAAGCTTTCTTT. Full variable domain (remainder filled in from reference TRBV7-2 and TRBJ1-1): GAGVSQSPSNKVTEKGKDVELRCDPISGHTALYWYRQSLGQGLEFLIYFQGNSAPDKSGLPSDRFSAERTGGSVSTLTIQRTQQEDSAVYLCASSPGWPTEAFFGQGTRLTVV.

The rearrangement links TRBV6-2 or TRBV6-3 to TRBJ2-7, with 9 bases aligning to TRBD1. Germline V gene data show CDR1 as MNHEY and CDR2 as SVGEGT. V was clipped by 1 base and J by 6 bases; unmatched bases: 4. This CDR3 region has 14 residues. This CDR3 reads CASSYYRGQSEQYF. The CDR3 nucleotides are TGTGCCAGCAGTTACTACAGGGGGCAAAGCGAGCAGTACTTC.

This clonotype showed up many times. CDR3 protein: CASSPGFGGAGQETQYF. Written as DNA, the CDR3 is TGCGCCAGCAGCCCGGGGTTCGGGGGCGCAGGGCAAGAGACCCAGTACTTC. The genes are TRBV5-1 and TRBJ2-5; D assignment may be TRBD1 or TRBD2 (6 bases each). There are 17 residues in the CDR3. CDR1 is SGHRS, CDR2 YFSETQ, per germline. Trimming took 4 bases from V and 2 from J, leaving 21 bases between them.

With respect to this clonotype: A read error is possible here, since a much larger clone lies one base away. The J gene is TRBJ1-3, the V gene TRBV30; D uncertain. CDR1 is GTSNPN and CDR2 is SVGIG in the germline V gene (reference sequence). The V gene lost 5 bases and the J gene lost 2 bases, with 16 bases spanning the gap. This CDR3 comprises 15 residues. CDR3 bases: TGTGCCTGGTCTCAACTTCCGAGCCCTGGAAACACCATATATTTT. Encoded protein: CAWSQLPSPGNTIYF.

The chain recombines TRBV4-2 with TRBJ2-3, with 10 bases matching TRBD2. This CDR3 comprises 17 residues. CDR1 and CDR2 from the germline V gene are LGHNA and YNFKEQ. Trimming took 0 bases from V and 2 from J; bases not matched to a gene: 5. The CDR3 DNA is TGTGCCAGCAGCCAAGATTGGCTAGCGGGGGTCACAGATACGCAGTATTTT. It yields the protein CASSQDWLAGVTDTQYF.

This chain connects TRBV5-6 to TRBJ2-7, with D perhaps matching TRBD2 (6 bases). Germline V lookup: CDR1 SGHDT, CDR2 YYEEEE. V gave up 5 bases and J gave up 3 bases, with 15 bases separating them. CDR3 length equals 14 residues. The CDR3 bases are TGTGCCAGCAGGCAATCTAGCGCGAACTACGAGCAGTACTTC. Translation gives CASRQSSANYEQYF.

This clonotype was found a few times. The CDR3 spells CASSPVGSGDGEQFF. The CDR3 DNA reads TGTGCCAGCAGCCCGGTGGGGTCAGGGGACGGTGAGCAGTTCTTC. The rearrangement uses TRBV2 and TRBJ2-1; tentatively, D is TRBD1 (6 bases). Trimming removed 6 bases at V and 9 bases at J, with 21 bases between. Per the germline V gene, CDR1 is SNHLY and CDR2 is FYNNEI. The CDR3 loop spans 15 amino acids.

This clonotype was counted ten times or more. J is TRBJ2-5 and V is TRBV28, with 7 bases matching TRBD1. From germline, CDR1 is MDHEN and CDR2 SYDVKM. V gave up 8 bases and J gave up 1 base; unmatched junction bases: 7. This CDR3 comprises 14 residues. The CDR3 region has the DNA TGTGCCAGCTGGGACAGATCGTTCCAAGAGACCCAGTACTTC. Amino acid sequence: CASWDRSFQETQYF. The full variable domain, with the rest looked up from reference TRBV28 and TRBJ2-5, is DVKVTQSSRYLVKRTGEKVFLECVQDMDHENMFWYRQDPGLGLRLIYFSYDVKMKEKGDIPEGYSVSREKKERFSLILESASTNQTSMYLCASWDRSFQETQYFGPGTRLLVL.

This clonotype was counted ten times or more. This chain connects TRBV7-2 to TRBJ2-1; 7 bases match TRBD2. Germline V gene data show CDR1 as SGHTA and CDR2 as FQGNSA. The CDR3 has 12 amino acids. The ends lost 5 bases at V and 9 bases at J; junction bases unmatched: 4. The DNA for the CDR3 is TGTGCCAGCAGCAGGGGACTACCTGAGCAGTTCTTC. Translated: CASSRGLPEQFF.